The clone carrying this T cell receptor beta chain was found a few times. The sample originates from a study of blood T cell repertoires in COVID-19. Study-wide background: Material from acute and convalescent COVID-19 was sourced from the United States, Italy and Spain. From T cells, B-cell-depleted T cells, or PBMCs came the material, which was cDNA or gDNA.

Source study methods: Cell counts per sample came from amplifying reference gene primers. The repertoire was sequenced with immunoSEQ multiplex PCR; TCRdb's copy has only in-frame clones and lacks some. V and J calls and clone size come straight from that table; D and trimming were deduced from the DNA. This sample has fewer than 130,000 clones, with 82% found just once. The CDR3 consists of 14 residues. The V and J ends lost 6 bases and 7 bases, in that order; junction bases with no gene match: 11. Germline CDR1 is LGHDT and CDR2 is YNNKEL (reference sequence). The TCR originated in a woman in her sixties or seventies with acute or convalescent COVID-19. The rearrangement uses TRBV3-1 (or the pseudogene TRBV3-2) and TRBJ1-2; TRBD1 agrees at 7 bases. Sequences were obtained from peripheral blood. The CDR3 region is CASRRLQGQGGYTF. CDR3 DNA: TGTGCCAGCAGGCGTCTACAGGGGCAGGGTGGCTACACCTTC.